The table lists the clone carrying this T cell receptor (beta chain) with many counts. Antigen unknown. The sample originates from a study of T cell repertoires in cytomegalovirus infection. Study at large: Indicated by public TCR beta signatures were CMV infection and matching HLA type.

MiXCR was run by TCRdb on the reads, yielding one entry per CDR3 protein. The top ten clones hold 10% of a sample with 100,000 to 150,000 distinct CDR3 sequences, about 10% of them seen once. The study, taken as a whole, reports: Summed frequency of shared TCR beta families picked out CMV carriers who also had the relevant HLA.

The CDR3 runs 13 residues. Germline-derived CDR1 and CDR2 are DFQATT and SNEGSKA (reference sequence). V was trimmed by 5 bases and J by 5 bases, leaving 14 bases between them. The V gene is TRBV20-1, the J gene TRBJ2-3, with D perhaps matching TRBD1 or TRBD2 (5 bases each). The clonotype comes from a human donor in good health (CMV status not recorded). Some clones in this sample may be carry-over from other donors' samples. The sequenced sample consisted of PBMCs. CDR3 sequence reads: CSAPGTAVDTQYF. The CDR3 nucleotides read TGCAGTGCTCCCGGGACCGCGGTAGATACGCAGTATTTT.